One and the same sample provided the 24 T cell receptor beta chains below, sequenced in a study of CD8+ T cells in alopecia areata (dated by TCRdb to 2016 to 2019). Libraries were made using the immunoSEQ multiplex PCR assay. For TCR sequencing, RNA was extracted from every sample and reverse transcribed into cDNA to serve as template. TCRdb's version of the immuneACCESS table is confined to in-frame rearrangements and falls short of the full clone set. An unresolved V gene accounts for under half of the shortfall where checked; the remainder is of unknown origin. For this sample there are some 180,000 clones; roughly 59% appear just once. Together, the top ten hold roughly 1.7% of the sample. According to the study, the label for this sample's time point signals: baseline before oral tofacitinib. This sample comprised CD4+ T cells sorted from blood, obtained at week 0. Receptor source: a human donor with alopecia areata.

V gene TRBV29-1 combines with J gene TRBJ1-1; D uncertain. This CDR3 is 13 amino acids long. Germline CDR1 and CDR2: SQVTM and ANQGSEA. The V end was cut by 4 bases, the J end by 1 base, with 10 bases between. The CDR3 is CSVGLHPNTEAFF. The DNA of the CDR3 is TGCAGCGTTGGTCTGCATCCGAACACTGAAGCTTTCTTT. The full variable domain, with the rest looked up from reference TRBV29-1 and TRBJ1-1, is SAVISQKPSRDICQRGTSLTIQCQVDSQVTMMFWYRQQPGQSLTLIATANQGSEATYESGFVIDKFPISRPNLTFSTLTVSNMSPEDSSIYLCSVGLHPNTEAFFGQGTRLTVV.

This clone appeared a single time. The chain couples TRBV9 to TRBJ2-3; perhaps TRBD2 as D (6 bases). The CDR3 spans 15 residues. Trimming stripped 0 bases from V and 6 bases from J, with 14 bases between. The V gene's germline CDR1 is SGDLS and CDR2 YYNGEE. The CDR3 bases are TGTGCCAGCAGCGTAGAGAGCGGGCCGCGGGATACGCAGTATTTT. Its protein product is CASSVESGPRDTQYF. The variable domain in full, completed from reference TRBV9 and TRBJ2-3, reads DSGVTQTPKHLITATGQRVTLRCSPRSGDLSVYWYQQSLDQGLQFLIQYYNGEERAKGNILERFSAQQFPDLHSELNLSSLELGDSALYFCASSVESGPRDTQYFGPGTRLTVL.

The rearrangement links TRBV7-2 to TRBJ1-1; the D gene is possibly TRBD1 (6 bases). The CDR3 loop spans 13 amino acids. CDR1 SGHTA and CDR2 FQGNSA come from the germline V gene. Trimming removed 4 bases from V and 4 bases from J, with 10 bases in between. The CDR3 nucleotides are TGTGCCAGCAGCTCAAAACAGGGCACTGAAGCTTTCTTT. Amino acids: CASSSKQGTEAFF.

The gene calls are TRBV6-5 and TRBJ1-1; TRBD1 agrees at 7 bases. Germline V CDR1 and CDR2: MNHEY, SVGAGI. The length of the CDR3 is 13 residues. J lost 9 bases, V lost 0 bases, and 4 bases had no gene match. The CDR3 loop reads CASSYSLGQQAFF. The CDR3 bases are TGTGCCAGCAGTTACTCGTTGGGACAGCAAGCTTTCTTT.

The chain combines TRBV19 with TRBJ2-4; 12 nucleotides align to TRBD2. The CDR3 has 13 amino acids. Germline loops: CDR1 LNHDA, CDR2 SQIVND (reference sequence). With V trimmed by 5 bases and J by 12 bases, 5 bases remained unmatched. CDR3 sequence (DNA): TGTGCCAGTAGTGGACTAGCGGGGTCTCATCAGTACTTC. This sequence encodes CASSGLAGSHQYF.

V gene TRBV29-1 combines with J gene TRBJ2-1; tentative D call: TRBD1 (5 bases). The CDR3 has 13 residues. Trimming pared 8 bases from V and 9 bases from J, leaving 20 bases between. Germline V CDR1 and CDR2: SQVTM, ANQGSEA. CDR3 bases: TGCAGCAAGACAGTTAGCTCCCTGGGTGAGCAGTTCTTC. Residues: CSKTVSSLGEQFF.

This clone came up a few times. The DNA of the CDR3 is TGCGCCAGCAGCCAAGGCCGGGACAGGGTTGGCGGCTACACCTTC. It is translated as CASSQGRDRVGGYTF. This chain joins TRBV4-3 and TRBJ1-2; 9 bases agree with TRBD1. Germline V gives CDR1 LGHNA, CDR2 YSLEER. This CDR3 is built from 15 residues. Trimming took 1 base from V and 8 from J; bases not matched to a gene: 8.

This clone was counted a single time. The chain links TRBV30 to TRBJ1-5, with D possibly being TRBD1 (6 bases). This CDR3 is built from 14 residues. The germline CDR1 and CDR2 sequences are GTSNPN and SVGIG (reference sequence). Between the trimmed V and J ends, which lost 6 bases and 3 bases, there was a span of 15 bases. This chain's CDR3 is CACSRDTVNQPQHF. The CDR3 region has the DNA TGTGCCTGCTCCCGGGACACCGTCAATCAGCCCCAGCATTTT.

The rearrangement uses TRBV30 and TRBJ2-5; D remains ambiguous. The CDR3 runs to 16 residues. Germline CDR1 GTSNPN, CDR2 SVGIG (reference sequence). Trimming took 2 bases from V and 4 from J, leaving 20 bases between them. The CDR3, as DNA: TGTGCCTGGAGTCGAAAAGACGGAACCTCGGTAGAGACCCAGTACTTC. It codes for CAWSRKDGTSVETQYF.

This clone was recorded a few times. The gene calls are TRBV5-1 and TRBJ2-1; 11 nucleotides agree with TRBD2. Germline V gene lookup returns CDR1 SGHRS and CDR2 YFSETQ. CDR3 length equals 15 residues. V was clipped by 5 bases and J by 3 bases; unmatched bases: 4. CDR3 sequence: CASSAGLAVYNEQFF. The CDR3 nucleotides read TGCGCCAGCAGTGCGGGACTAGCGGTCTACAATGAGCAGTTCTTC.

The rearrangement uses TRBV27 and TRBJ2-7; TRBD2 might be the D (5 bases). Germline V gene sequence: CDR1 MNHEY, CDR2 SMNVEV (reference sequence). The CDR3 runs to 17 residues. The germline V and J ends were trimmed by 0 bases and 2 bases, with 17 bases remaining between them. CDR3 residues: CASSLSAGHPNPYEQYF. The CDR3 DNA sequence: TGTGCCAGCAGTTTATCCGCGGGTCATCCGAACCCCTACGAGCAGTACTTC.

This clone was counted only a few times. CDR3 in amino acids: CASSVDGLYGYTF. DNA of the CDR3: TGTGCCAGCAGCGTAGATGGGCTCTATGGCTACACCTTC. V is TRBV9 and J is TRBJ1-2; D gene unclear. The germline V gene encodes CDR1 SGDLS and CDR2 YYNGEE. Trimming pared 0 bases from V and 4 bases from J, leaving 7 bases between. The CDR3 covers 13 residues.

V and J are TRBV29-1 and TRBJ2-7, with TRBD1 matching over 8 bases. This CDR3 is 14 amino acids long. From germline, CDR1 is SQVTM and CDR2 ANQGSEA. J lost 5 bases, V lost 7 bases, and 13 bases had no gene match. This CDR3 reads CSASWGTGRNEQYF. As DNA, the CDR3 is TGCAGCGCCTCATGGGGGACAGGTCGTAACGAGCAGTACTTC.

The chain couples TRBV29-1 to TRBJ2-5, with 7 nucleotides matching TRBD1. The CDR3 length is 15 residues. The V segment lost 1 base and the J segment 1 base; nucleotides outside the gene matches: 6. Germline CDR1 SQVTM, CDR2 ANQGSEA. The CDR3 reads CSVEVWTGPQETQYF. For the CDR3, the DNA is TGCAGCGTTGAAGTGTGGACAGGACCCCAAGAGACCCAGTACTTC.

J is TRBJ2-1 and V is TRBV5-1; D may be TRBD2 (5 bases). This CDR3 has 13 amino acids. Germline CDR1 is SGHRS and CDR2 is YFSETQ. V gave up 7 bases and J gave up 6 bases, with 14 bases separating them. The CDR3 protein is CASGLNLGNEQFF. The CDR3 bases are TGCGCCAGCGGACTTAACCTGGGCAATGAGCAGTTCTTC.

This clone has a handful of counts. The rearrangement links TRBV5-1 to TRBJ2-3, with a possible D match to TRBD1 (6 bases). The CDR3 spans 13 residues. Looked up from germline, CDR1 is SGHRS and CDR2 is YFSETQ. V gave up 4 bases and J gave up 8 bases, with 14 bases separating them. The CDR3 DNA is TGCGCCAGCAGCCGCGCCGGGACACCTACGCAGTATTTT. Translation: CASSRAGTPTQYF.

This chain links TRBV9 with TRBJ2-5, with a tentative D call TRBD2 (6 bases). Germline CDR1 SGDLS, CDR2 YYNGEE. The CDR3 sequence is 16 residues long. Trimming pared 2 bases from V and 5 bases from J, leaving 19 bases between. CDR3: CASSVRPTVGGETQYF. The DNA for the CDR3 is TGTGCCAGCAGCGTTCGTCCGACGGTAGGAGGGGAGACCCAGTACTTC.

V and J are TRBV19 and TRBJ1-2; no firm D call. The CDR3 is 12 amino acids. CDR1 and CDR2 (germline): LNHDA, SQIVND (reference sequence). Between the trimmed V and J ends, which lost 2 bases and 2 bases, there was a span of 3 bases. CDR3 residues: CASSIQNYGYTF. The CDR3 DNA reads as TGTGCCAGTAGTATACAAAACTATGGCTACACCTTC.

Points on this clone: This CDR3 is also generated by other DNA sequences in the sample. The rearrangement links TRBV6-6 to TRBJ2-7, with 10 bases matching TRBD1. Per the germline V gene, CDR1 is MNHNY and CDR2 is SVGAGI (reference sequence). V gave up 6 bases and J gave up 3 bases; unmatched junction bases: 5. The CDR3 sequence is 14 residues long. The CDR3 DNA reads TGTGCCAGCAGCTACCGGGACAGGGGCTACGAGCAGTACTTC. This codes for CASSYRDRGYEQYF.

This sequence joins TRBV15 and TRBJ2-1; no firm D call. CDR1 LNHNV and CDR2 YYDKDF come from the germline V gene (reference sequence). The length of the CDR3 is 15 residues. The V end lost 1 base, the J end lost 9 bases, and 16 bases lay between the germline ends. CDR3 region: CATSRAPDRETEQFF. The CDR3 region has the DNA TGTGCCACCAGCAGAGCCCCAGATCGTGAAACTGAGCAGTTCTTC.

The chain is built from TRBV7-3 and TRBJ2-5; D may be TRBD2 (7 bases). The CDR3 covers 15 residues. Germline CDR1 is SGHTA and CDR2 is FQGTGA. Trimming took off 4 bases at V and 2 bases at J, with 14 bases between the two ends. The CDR3 region is CASSSSGGRQETQYF. The DNA for the CDR3 is TGTGCCAGCAGCTCCTCCGGGGGGCGTCAAGAGACCCAGTACTTC.

Comments on this clone: This sample also contains other DNA sequences that code for the same CDR3. The chain employs TRBV18 and TRBJ1-2, with D unclear. Trimming stripped 2 bases from V and 6 bases from J, with 4 bases between. This CDR3 is built from 11 residues. Germline values: CDR1 KGHSH, CDR2 LQKENI. The CDR3 reads CASSPGDGYTF. CDR3 nucleotide sequence: TGTGCCAGCTCACCAGGGGATGGCTACACCTTC. The whole variable domain, remainder taken from reference TRBV18 and TRBJ1-2, is NAGVMQNPRHLVRRRGQEARLRCSPMKGHSHVYWYRQLPEEGLKFMVYLQKENIIDESGMPKERFSAEFPKEGPSILRIQQVVRGDSAAYFCASSPGDGYTFGSGTRLTVV.

The V call is TRBV30, the J call TRBJ1-1, with 10 bases identical to TRBD1. Germline trimming cut 4 bases from V and 6 bases from J; bases unmatched to any gene: 5. The germline gives CDR1 GTSNPN, CDR2 SVGIG (reference sequence). The CDR3 has 13 amino acids. The CDR3 coding sequence is TGTGCCTGGAACCGGGACAGGGGTCCTGAAGCTTTCTTT. Translation: CAWNRDRGPEAFF.

The rearrangement uses TRBV4-3 and TRBJ2-4; 7 bases map to TRBD2. Germline V gene lookup returns CDR1 LGHNA and CDR2 YSLEER. The CDR3 spans 15 residues. After removal of 2 bases from V and 1 base from J, the junction contained 2 bases not matched to a gene. The CDR3, as DNA: TGCGCCAGCAGCCAAAGCGGGGAGGCCAAAAACATTCAGTACTTC. Translating it yields CASSQSGEAKNIQYF.